A selection of T cell receptor beta chains follows, all from one sample in a study of PD-L1 blockade in urothelial cancer. TCRdb's table, derived via immunoSEQ multiplex PCR, lists solely in-frame clones and lacks some. The sample consists of around 100,000 clones, 90% of them appearing once. The material was PBMCs, obtained around atezolizumab (anti-PD-L1) treatment. The source of these receptors is a man aged 55 to 69 with urothelial cancer. The CDR3 runs from the conserved cysteine through the conserved F or W. The D gene is left open where the match is weak. Where a row states a size, it is once, few, many or the class of an expanded clone; other rows omit it.

DNA: TGTGCCAGCAGCCGGGGTATAAATTCACCCCTCCACTTT; CDR3: CASSRGINSPLHF; length: 13; J: TRBJ1-6; V: TRBV27; D: .; size: .
DNA: TGCGCCAGCAGCTCTCAACCCTCCCAGCGGGGGGAATACAATGAGCAGTTCTTC; CDR3: CASSSQPSQRGEYNEQFF; length: 18; J: TRBJ2-1; V: TRBV5-1; D: TRBD2; size: once
DNA: TGTGCCAGTAGTTCTGTTGGCAGTAATGACGAGCAGTACTTC; CDR3: CASSSVGSNDEQYF; length: 14; J: TRBJ2-7; V: TRBV19; D: .; size: .
DNA: TGTGCCAGCAGTTCTTCCCGGACTTCCACTGAAGCTTTCTTT; CDR3: CASSSSRTSTEAFF; length: 14; J: TRBJ1-1; V: TRBV6-6; D: .; size: .
DNA: TGTGCCAGCAGCCAGGGTATGGCGGGGGGGTGGGCCCAAGAGACCCAGTACTTC; CDR3: CASSQGMAGGWAQETQYF; length: 18; J: TRBJ2-5; V: TRBV4-2; D: TRBD2; size: .
DNA: TGTGCCAGCAGTACGGGACAGAACTACGAGCAGTACTTC; CDR3: CASSTGQNYEQYF; length: 13; J: TRBJ2-7; V: TRBV28; D: TRBD1; size: .
DNA: TGCGCCAGCAGAAGGACTAGCGGGAGTTACGAGCAGTACTTC; CDR3: CASRRTSGSYEQYF; length: 14; J: TRBJ2-7; V: TRBV5-1; D: TRBD2; size: .
DNA: TGCGCCACCACGAACACCGGGGAGCTGTTTTTT; CDR3: CATTNTGELFF; length: 11; J: TRBJ2-2; V: TRBV5-1; D: .; size: .
DNA: TGCAGCGTTCTAACAGATACGCAGTATTTT; CDR3: CSVLTDTQYF; length: 10; J: TRBJ2-3; V: TRBV29-1; D: .; size: .
DNA: TGTGCCAGTAGTATAGAAGGCGGGGGCTCCTACAATGAGCAGTTCTTC; CDR3: CASSIEGGGSYNEQFF; length: 16; J: TRBJ2-1; V: TRBV19; D: TRBD2; size: .
DNA: TGTGCCAGCAGCGTCTCGGGACAGGGCAAAGAGACCCAGTACTTC; CDR3: CASSVSGQGKETQYF; length: 15; J: TRBJ2-5; V: TRBV9; D: TRBD1; size: once
DNA: TGTGCCATCAGTTACGGACAGGGAGGTTCCTACGAGCAGTACTTC; CDR3: CAISYGQGGSYEQYF; length: 15; J: TRBJ2-7; V: TRBV10-3; D: TRBD1; size: .
DNA: TGTGCCAGCACGGCAGGGGGGAACACTGAAGCTTTCTTT; CDR3: CASTAGGNTEAFF; length: 13; J: TRBJ1-1; V: TRBV2; D: TRBD1; size: .
DNA: TGCGCCAGCAGTTCCGGGACAGGGGGCTTAGCTAACTATGGCTACACCTTC; CDR3: CASSSGTGGLANYGYTF; length: 17; J: TRBJ1-2; V: TRBV5-1; D: TRBD1; size: once
DNA: TGCGCCAGCAGCCAAAGCGGAAACTCCTACAATGAGCAGTTCTTC; CDR3: CASSQSGNSYNEQFF; length: 15; J: TRBJ2-1; V: TRBV4-3; D: .; size: .
DNA: TGTGCCAGCAGCGCCCCCACAGGGGACACTGAAGCTTTCTTT; CDR3: CASSAPTGDTEAFF; length: 14; J: TRBJ1-1; V: TRBV9; D: TRBD1; size: .
DNA: TGTGCCAGCAGCCCACCCGGGACAGGGGTAACCGGGGAGCTGTTTTTT; CDR3: CASSPPGTGVTGELFF; length: 16; J: TRBJ2-2; V: TRBV5-4; D: TRBD1; size: .
DNA: TGCACCAGCAGCCAACGCAAGACTAGCGGGACCTACAATGAGCAGTTCTTC; CDR3: CTSSQRKTSGTYNEQFF; length: 17; J: TRBJ2-1; V: TRBV1; D: .; size: .
DNA: TGTGCCAGCAGCACAGGGACTAGCGGAGGGGAGACCCAGTACTTC; CDR3: CASSTGTSGGETQYF; length: 15; J: TRBJ2-5; V: TRBV7-2; D: TRBD2; size: .
DNA: TGTGCCAGCAGTTGGTCTCCGGGGAGTGGCACAGATACGCAGTATTTT; CDR3: CASSWSPGSGTDTQYF; length: 16; J: TRBJ2-3; V: TRBV6-5; D: .; size: once
DNA: TGTGCCAGTAGCCCTCGTTGGCGACAGGGGCCTGCCGGGGAGCTGTTTTTT; CDR3: CASSPRWRQGPAGELFF; length: 17; J: TRBJ2-2; V: TRBV19; D: TRBD1; size: .
DNA: TGTGCCAGCAGTCGCTCCACTGAGACCCAGTACTTC; CDR3: CASSRSTETQYF; length: 12; J: TRBJ2-5; V: TRBV28; D: .; size: .
DNA: TGTGCCTGGAGTGCACAGGGAACTCCGGAGACCCAGTACTTC; CDR3: CAWSAQGTPETQYF; length: 14; J: TRBJ2-5; V: TRBV30; D: .; size: .
DNA: TGTGCCAGCTCACCACGGTGGCGGGGGGGCCTAGTTGAGCAGTTCTTC; CDR3: CASSPRWRGGLVEQFF; length: 16; J: TRBJ2-1; V: TRBV18; D: TRBD2; size: .
DNA: TGTGCCAGCAGCCAAGGCGGACATTCCAGCGGCTACACCTTC; CDR3: CASSQGGHSSGYTF; length: 14; J: TRBJ1-2; V: TRBV14; D: .; size: .
DNA: TGTGCCAGCAGGACGCTGCTAGCGGGGGCGGAGACCCAGTACTTC; CDR3: CASRTLLAGAETQYF; length: 15; J: TRBJ2-5; V: TRBV2; D: TRBD2; size: .
DNA: TGCGCCAGCAGCCAAGATATCGGCTCGGGGACTAGCGGGAGTGGAAATGAGCAGTTCTTC; CDR3: CASSQDIGSGTSGSGNEQFF; length: 20; J: TRBJ2-1; V: TRBV4-1; D: TRBD2; size: .
DNA: TGTGCCAGCAGTCCCTACTCCTTTCCCGGGGAGCTGTTTTTT; CDR3: CASSPYSFPGELFF; length: 14; J: TRBJ2-2; V: TRBV28; D: .; size: .
DNA: TGTGCCAGCATTGAGCTCGACACCACCTACGAGCAGTACTTC; CDR3: CASIELDTTYEQYF; length: 14; J: TRBJ2-7; V: TRBV6-4; D: .; size: .
DNA: TGCGCCAGCAGCCTACAGGGTACGGTCCCCACAGATACGCAGTATTTT; CDR3: CASSLQGTVPTDTQYF; length: 16; J: TRBJ2-3; V: TRBV5-1; D: .; size: .
DNA: TGTGCCAGCCTTGGTTCGAGATTAGCCAAAAACATTCAGTACTTC; CDR3: CASLGSRLAKNIQYF; length: 15; J: TRBJ2-4; V: TRBV2; D: .; size: .
DNA: TGTGCCAGCAGCTTGCTAGAGGGCTACACCTTC; CDR3: CASSLLEGYTF; length: 11; J: TRBJ1-2; V: TRBV6-5; D: .; size: .
DNA: TGTGCCAGCAGCACGACAGCCGACACCGGGGAGCTGTTTTTT; CDR3: CASSTTADTGELFF; length: 14; J: TRBJ2-2; V: TRBV4-2; D: .; size: .
DNA: TGTGCCAGCAGCCTTAGACAGTATGGCTACACCTTC; CDR3: CASSLRQYGYTF; length: 12; J: TRBJ1-2; V: TRBV14; D: .; size: .
DNA: TGCAGCGTTGCCCAAGTAAGGGGGTTTTACACTGAAGCTTTCTTT; CDR3: CSVAQVRGFYTEAFF; length: 15; J: TRBJ1-1; V: TRBV29-1; D: .; size: .
DNA: TGTGCCAGCAGCTTAGAGTGGCTAGCGGGGGGCTATGAGCAGTTCTTC; CDR3: CASSLEWLAGGYEQFF; length: 16; J: TRBJ2-1; V: TRBV11-2; D: TRBD2; size: .
DNA: TGCGCCAGCAGCTTGATTCCTAGCGGGGAGCCGTACTTC; CDR3: CASSLIPSGEPYF; length: 13; J: TRBJ2-7; V: TRBV5-1; D: TRBD2; size: .